This TCR beta chain was observed in a study of immune cell composition in non-small cell lung cancer. The method was immunoSEQ multiplex PCR; TCRdb's version includes in-frame clones alone and lacks a portion of them. This table has 2,500 to 3,500 clones, 74% appearing once. Worth noting for this clone: Its antigen is still unknown.

Template was genomic DNA from frozen, unsorted single-cell suspensions. Germline CDR1 and CDR2: SNHLY and FYNNEI. This CDR3 is 14 amino acids long. V shed 6 bases and J shed 4 bases, with 13 bases lying between them. Whole-study findings and limits: Tumour TCR-beta clonality was not significantly tied to smoking pack-years. Shared sequences between tumour-reactive and dominant in vivo clones were not proven.

The chain carries TRBV2 and TRBJ1-5; TRBD1 is a possible D gene (5 bases). The sample consisted of lung tumor tissue. This clonotype was sampled from a human donor with non-small cell lung cancer. CDR3 sequence (DNA): TGTGCCAGCAGGCCGGGACTGAGAAATCAGCCCCAGCATTTT. Translating gives CASRPGLRNQPQHF. Combining the CDR3 with reference TRBV2 and TRBJ1-5 gives the whole variable domain EPEVTQTPSHQVTQMGQEVILRCVPISNHLYFYWYRQILGQKVEFLVSFYNNEISEKSEIFDDQFSVERPDGSNFTLKIRSTKLEDSAMYFCASRPGLRNQPQHFGDGTRLSIL.